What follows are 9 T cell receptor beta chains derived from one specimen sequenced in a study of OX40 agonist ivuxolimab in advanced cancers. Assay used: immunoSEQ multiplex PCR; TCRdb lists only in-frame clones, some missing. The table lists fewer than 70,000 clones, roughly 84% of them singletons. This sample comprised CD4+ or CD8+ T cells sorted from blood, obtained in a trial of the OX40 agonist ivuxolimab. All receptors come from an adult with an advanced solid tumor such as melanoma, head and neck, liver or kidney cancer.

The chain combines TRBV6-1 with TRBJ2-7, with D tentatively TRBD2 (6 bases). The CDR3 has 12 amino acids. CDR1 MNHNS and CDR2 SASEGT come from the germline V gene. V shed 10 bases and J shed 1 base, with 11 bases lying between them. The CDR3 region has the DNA TGTGCCACCAAGGGGACTTCCTACGAGCAGTACTTC. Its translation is CATKGTSYEQYF.

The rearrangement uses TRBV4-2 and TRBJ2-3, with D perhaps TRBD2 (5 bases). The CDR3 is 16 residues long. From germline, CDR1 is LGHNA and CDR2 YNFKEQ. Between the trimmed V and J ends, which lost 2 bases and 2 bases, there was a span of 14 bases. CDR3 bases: TGTGCCAGCAGCCAAACGGGAAGCGGTTACACAGATACGCAGTATTTT. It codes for CASSQTGSGYTDTQYF.

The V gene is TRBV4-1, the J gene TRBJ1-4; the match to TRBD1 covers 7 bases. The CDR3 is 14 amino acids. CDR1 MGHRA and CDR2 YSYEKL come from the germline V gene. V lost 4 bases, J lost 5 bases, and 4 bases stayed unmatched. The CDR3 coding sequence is TGCGCCAGCAGCCTGACAGGGATCAATGAAAAACTGTTTTTT. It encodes CASSLTGINEKLFF.

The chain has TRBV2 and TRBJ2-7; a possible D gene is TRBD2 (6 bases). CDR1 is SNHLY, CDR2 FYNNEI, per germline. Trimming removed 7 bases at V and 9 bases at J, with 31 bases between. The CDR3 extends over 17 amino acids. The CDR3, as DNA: TGTGCCAGCATTTCTAGGGGCCCGGAGAGGGGCGGAGGGTTGCAGTACTTC. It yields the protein CASISRGPERGGGLQYF.

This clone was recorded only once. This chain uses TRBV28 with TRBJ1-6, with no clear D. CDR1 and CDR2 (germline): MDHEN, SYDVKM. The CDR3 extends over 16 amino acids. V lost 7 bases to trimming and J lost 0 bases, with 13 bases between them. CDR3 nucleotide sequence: TGTGCCAGCAAGAGGGCAGAAAGCTCCTATAATTCACCCCTCCACTTT. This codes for CASKRAESSYNSPLHF.

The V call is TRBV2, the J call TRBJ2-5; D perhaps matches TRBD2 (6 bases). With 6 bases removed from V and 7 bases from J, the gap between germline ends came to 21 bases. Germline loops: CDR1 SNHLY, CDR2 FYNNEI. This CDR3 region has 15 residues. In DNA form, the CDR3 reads TGTGCCAGCAGGGAGACTAGTATTGGTCTGGGGACCCAGTACTTC. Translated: CASRETSIGLGTQYF.

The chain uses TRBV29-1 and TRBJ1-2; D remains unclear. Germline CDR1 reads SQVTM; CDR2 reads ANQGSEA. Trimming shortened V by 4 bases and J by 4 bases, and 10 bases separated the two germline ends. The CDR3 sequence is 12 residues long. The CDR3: CSVGVGSYGYTF. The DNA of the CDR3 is TGCAGCGTTGGGGTGGGTTCCTATGGCTACACCTTC.

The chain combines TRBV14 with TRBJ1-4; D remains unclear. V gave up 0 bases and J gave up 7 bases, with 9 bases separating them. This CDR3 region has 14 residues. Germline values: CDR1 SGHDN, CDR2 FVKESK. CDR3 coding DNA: TGTGCCAGCAGCCAAGATCTTGGAGGTGAAAAACTGTTTTTT. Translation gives CASSQDLGGEKLFF.

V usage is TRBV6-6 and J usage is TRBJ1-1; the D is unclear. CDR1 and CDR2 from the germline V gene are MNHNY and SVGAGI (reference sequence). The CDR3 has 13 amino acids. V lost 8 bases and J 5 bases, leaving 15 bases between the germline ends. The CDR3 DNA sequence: TGTGCCAGCGACGGCAGCCTAGGAACTGAAGCTTTCTTT. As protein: CASDGSLGTEAFF.